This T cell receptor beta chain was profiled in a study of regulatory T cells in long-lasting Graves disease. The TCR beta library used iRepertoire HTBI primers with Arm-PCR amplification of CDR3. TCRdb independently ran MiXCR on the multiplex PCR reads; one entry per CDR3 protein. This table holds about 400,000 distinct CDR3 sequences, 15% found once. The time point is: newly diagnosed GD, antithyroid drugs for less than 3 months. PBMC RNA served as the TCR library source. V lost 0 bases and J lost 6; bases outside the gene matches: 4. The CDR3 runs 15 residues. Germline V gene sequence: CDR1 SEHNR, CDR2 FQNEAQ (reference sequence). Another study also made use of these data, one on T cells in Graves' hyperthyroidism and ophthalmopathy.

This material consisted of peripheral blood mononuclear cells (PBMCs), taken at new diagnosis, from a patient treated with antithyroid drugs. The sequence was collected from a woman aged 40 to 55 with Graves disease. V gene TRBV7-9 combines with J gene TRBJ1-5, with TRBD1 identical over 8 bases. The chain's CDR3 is CASSLASGGPQPQHF. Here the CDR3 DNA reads TGTGCCAGCAGCTTAGCCTCAGGGGGCCCTCAGCCCCAGCATTTT.